The sequence of this T cell receptor (beta chain) was determined in a study of T-cell reconstitution after alpha-beta-depleted transplantation in children. The CDR3 has 14 amino acids. Germline assignment: CDR1 LGHNA and CDR2 YNFKEQ. V lost 4 bases and J lost 5, with 14 bases in between. Note on this clonotype: The antigen is unknown.

Unique molecular identifiers were incorporated during preparation of the TCRbeta library. TCRdb re-analysed the PCR reads in MiXCR, keeping a single row per CDR3 protein. The table records fewer than 700,000 distinct CDR3 sequences, 10% to 15% of them present only once. Notes on the study in general: From newly produced T cells came most of the T-cell counts and diversity one year after transplant. Expanded clones from the graft, numbering several hundred, reportedly supplied alpha-beta T cells about two months after transplant. At day 60, the high TCRbeta diversity found in some patients originated from recipient T cells and thymic progenitors that had survived.

The chain joins TRBV4-2 to TRBJ1-1, with D possibly TRBD1 on 5 matching bases. This clonotype was obtained from a male patient younger than 18 who had a stem cell transplant for acute myeloid leukemia, so the T cells may come from the graft donor. The sequenced sample was PBMCs, mostly from graft donor cells, obtained 360 days after TCRalphabeta/CD19-depleted stem cell transplant. CDR3: CASSLGQSGTEAFF. CDR3 bases: TGTGCCAGCAGCCTTGGACAATCGGGGACTGAAGCTTTCTTT.